These 31 T cell receptor beta chains share one sample of origin, sequenced in a study of CD8 T cells in ankylosing spondylitis. General observations from the study: Apparently characteristic of ankylosing spondylitis blood was a TCR beta motif (eight highly homologous variants).

One entry per CDR3 protein, called by TCRdb with MiXCR from the 5' RACE reads. The repertoire has a few hundred thousand distinct CDR3 sequences, over 15% of them found once; the top ten carry just over 1%. These TCRs are of unknown antigen specificity. Sequencing was done on a sample of blood, either unsorted or a sorted T cell fraction (not recorded which). The receptor set was obtained from a male donor with ankylosing spondylitis.

The chain recombines TRBV5-8 with TRBJ1-1; no reliable D call. V was trimmed by 0 bases and J by 0 bases, leaving 9 bases between them. CDR1 is SGHTS, CDR2 YDEGEE, per germline. The length of the CDR3 is 15 residues. As DNA, the CDR3 is TGTGCCAGCAGCTTGGAGCCCAGAATGAACACTGAAGCTTTCTTT. Its translation: CASSLEPRMNTEAFF.

The chain recombines TRBV24-1 with TRBJ2-5; 7 bases line up with TRBD1. This CDR3 region has 15 residues. V shed 5 bases, J shed 4 bases, and the junction held 9 bases outside the gene matches. Germline V gene sequence: CDR1 KGHDR, CDR2 SFDVKD. The CDR3 region has the DNA TGTGCCACCAGTGCGGGACAGTCCCTTATAGAGACCCAGTACTTC. This translates into CATSAGQSLIETQYF.

The chain joins TRBV9 to TRBJ2-1; 8 positions agree with TRBD1. Germline lookup yields CDR1 SGDLS and CDR2 YYNGEE. The J segment lost 0 bases and the V segment lost 0 bases, leaving 8 bases of the junction unmatched. The CDR3 loop spans 18 amino acids. The CDR3 DNA is TGTGCCAGCAGCGTAGGTCTTCTGGACAGGGCCTCCTACAATGAGCAGTTCTTC. This gives the protein CASSVGLLDRASYNEQFF.

V is TRBV20-1 and J is TRBJ2-1, with 11 positions matching TRBD2. The V and J ends lost 2 bases and 5 bases, in that order; junction bases with no gene match: 5. From germline, CDR1 is DFQATT and CDR2 SNEGSKA (reference sequence). The CDR3 consists of 15 residues. The CDR3 spells CSARQLAGANNEQFF. The CDR3 nucleotides read TGCAGTGCTAGACAACTAGCGGGAGCAAACAATGAGCAGTTCTTC.

This clonotype was detected only a few times. V is TRBV5-1 and J is TRBJ2-3; D gene uncertain. The CDR3 contains 15 residues. Looked up from germline, CDR1 is SGHRS and CDR2 is YFSETQ. V lost 5 bases and J lost 2, with 15 bases in between. DNA of the CDR3: TGCGCCAGCAGTCGGCCAAGGCCAGACACAGATACGCAGTATTTT. Its translation: CASSRPRPDTDTQYF.

This clonotype was detected a few times. V gene TRBV5-1 combines with J gene TRBJ1-4; D unclear. This CDR3 comprises 15 residues. V gave up 4 bases and J gave up 3 bases, with 13 bases separating them. Germline lookup yields CDR1 SGHRS and CDR2 YFSETQ. CDR3 coding DNA: TGCGCCAGCAGCGAGTATTTTGGGGCTAATGAAAAACTGTTTTTT. Protein sequence: CASSEYFGANEKLFF.

The chain is built from TRBV20-1 and TRBJ2-1; the D is unclear. Trimming cost V 3 bases and J 0 bases, with 12 bases left between them. This CDR3 is built from 15 residues. CDR1 is DFQATT, CDR2 SNEGSKA, per germline (reference sequence). DNA of the CDR3: TGCAGTGCTAGTGGAGACCTTAGCTCCTACAATGAGCAGTTCTTC. Amino acids: CSASGDLSSYNEQFF.

This clonotype was seen more than once but under ten times. The chain carries TRBV21-1 and TRBJ2-3; the listed D gene, TRBD1, was not tested against the DNA. TRBV21-1 represents a pseudogene. This CDR3 region has 15 residues. This chain's CDR3 is CASSKPGQSTDTQYF. As DNA, the CDR3 is TGTGCCAGCAGCAAACCGGGACAGAGCACAGATACGCAGTATTTT.

The chain employs TRBV10-2 and TRBJ1-1; D might be TRBD1 (6 bases). CDR3 length: 14 amino acids. Per the germline V gene, CDR1 is WSHSY and CDR2 is SAAADI. Trimming shortened V by 4 bases and J by 5 bases, and 14 bases separated the two germline ends. This CDR3 is CASSVTGGGTEAFF. The CDR3 nucleotides read TGCGCCAGCAGTGTGACAGGAGGGGGGACTGAAGCTTTCTTT.

This clonotype was detected only a few times. This may stem from a read error, because a much larger clone lies one nucleotide away. The chain joins TRBV20-1 to TRBJ2-1; perhaps TRBD2 as D (6 bases). This CDR3 is built from 14 residues. Germline V CDR1 and CDR2: DFQATT, SNEGSKA (reference sequence). Trimming took off 3 bases at V and 5 bases at J, with 14 bases between the two ends. The CDR3 sequence is CSARSSDMNNEQFF. CDR3 nucleotides: TGCAGTGCTAGGTCTAGCGACATGAACAATGAGCAGTTCTTC.

The chain carries TRBV12-3 or TRBV12-4 and TRBJ2-1; 9 nucleotides line up with TRBD1. The V gene end was trimmed by 2 bases and the J gene end by 4 bases; junction bases not matched to a gene: 3. This CDR3 has 15 residues. The CDR3, as DNA: TGTGCCAGCAGTTTAAGGGGACAGGGTTACAATGAGCAGTTCTTC. This translates into CASSLRGQGYNEQFF.

This clonotype has at least ten counts. J is TRBJ2-2 and V is TRBV4-1; no clear D. Germline CDR1 reads MGHRA; CDR2 reads YSYEKL. The ends were cut back, 1 base at V and 8 bases at J, with 8 bases in the middle. The CDR3 is 13 amino acids. The CDR3 loop reads CASSQADVGELFF. The DNA for the CDR3 is TGCGCCAGCAGCCAAGCGGACGTAGGGGAGCTGTTTTTT.

The chain employs TRBV15 and TRBJ1-1; D possibly corresponds to TRBD1 (6 bases). Germline V gives CDR1 LNHNV, CDR2 YYDKDF (reference sequence). V shed 0 bases and J shed 0 bases, with 26 bases lying between them. The CDR3 is 21 residues long. The CDR3 reads CATSRDLKSGAQGFMNTEAFF. The CDR3 DNA reads as TGTGCCACCAGCAGAGATCTTAAATCGGGGGCTCAGGGTTTCATGAACACTGAAGCTTTCTTT.

The chain couples TRBV7-2 to TRBJ2-2; no clear D gene. V was trimmed by 1 base and J by 5 bases, leaving 5 bases between them. From germline, CDR1 is SGHTA and CDR2 FQGNSA. The CDR3 runs to 13 residues. Here the CDR3 DNA reads TGTGCCAGCAGCTTAGTCTGGACCGGGGAGCTGTTTTTT. It yields the protein CASSLVWTGELFF. The variable domain in full, with the rest retrieved from reference TRBV7-2 and TRBJ2-2, is GAGVSQSPSNKVTEKGKDVELRCDPISGHTALYWYRQSLGQGLEFLIYFQGNSAPDKSGLPSDRFSAERTGGSVSTLTIQRTQQEDSAVYLCASSLVWTGELFFGEGSRLTVL.

This clonotype has a handful of counts. This chain connects TRBV28 to TRBJ2-5; D gene unclear. The CDR3 spans 15 residues. Looked up from germline, CDR1 is MDHEN and CDR2 is SYDVKM. Trimming left V 5 bases short and J 2 bases short, with 15 bases between. In DNA form, the CDR3 reads TGTGCCAGCAGTGCATTCGGGCCCAGGCAAGAGACCCAGTACTTC. It translates to CASSAFGPRQETQYF. The complete variable domain, with remaining parts taken from reference TRBV28 and TRBJ2-5, reads DVKVTQSSRYLVKRTGEKVFLECVQDMDHENMFWYRQDPGLGLRLIYFSYDVKMKEKGDIPEGYSVSREKKERFSLILESASTNQTSMYLCASSAFGPRQETQYFGPGTRLLVL.

This clonotype has at least ten counts. This rearrangement joins TRBV29-1 to TRBJ2-7; D is uncertain. This CDR3 comprises 14 residues. Trimming shortened V by 7 bases and J by 1 base, and 17 bases separated the two germline ends. Germline assignment: CDR1 SQVTM and CDR2 ANQGSEA. The CDR3 region is CSASGPSGSYEQYF. In DNA form, the CDR3 reads TGCAGCGCCTCGGGTCCGAGTGGGTCCTACGAGCAGTACTTC.

The chain is built from TRBV7-2 and TRBJ1-2; D may be TRBD1 (5 bases). The CDR3 contains 15 residues. V shed 4 bases and J shed 4 bases, with 16 bases lying between them. Germline-derived CDR1 and CDR2 are SGHTA and FQGNSA. The CDR3 region is CASSSNRPPRYGYTF. DNA of the CDR3: TGTGCCAGCAGCTCCAACAGGCCCCCCCGCTATGGCTACACCTTC.

CDR3 bases: TGTGCCACCAGCAGAGATACGGCGGGAACCCCCGGGGAGCAGTTCTTC. Its translation is CATSRDTAGTPGEQFF. The genes are TRBV15 and TRBJ2-1; TRBD2 is a possible D gene (6 bases). The V and J ends lost 0 bases and 10 bases respectively, with 19 bases between them. The CDR3 length is 16 residues. Germline V gene data show CDR1 as LNHNV and CDR2 as YYDKDF (reference sequence).

V and J are TRBV7-2 and TRBJ2-7; 8 bases align to TRBD2. In germline, CDR1 is SGHTA, CDR2 FQGNSA. The V gene end was trimmed by 5 bases and the J gene end by 3 bases; junction bases not matched to a gene: 6. CDR3 size: 14 residues. CDR3 bases: TGTGCCAGCAGCGGGGGACTAGGGTACTACGAGCAGTACTTC. Translated, it gives CASSGGLGYYEQYF. The variable domain in full, with the rest retrieved from reference TRBV7-2 and TRBJ2-7, is GAGVSQSPSNKVTEKGKDVELRCDPISGHTALYWYRQSLGQGLEFLIYFQGNSAPDKSGLPSDRFSAERTGGSVSTLTIQRTQQEDSAVYLCASSGGLGYYEQYFGPGTRLTVT.

The chain links TRBV4-2 to TRBJ1-2; D might be TRBD1 (5 bases). This CDR3 has 18 residues. Between the trimmed V and J ends, which lost 4 bases and 3 bases, there was a span of 24 bases. Germline CDR1 is LGHNA and CDR2 is YNFKEQ. CDR3: CASSPHLGFGQGDYGYTF. CDR3 sequence (DNA): TGTGCCAGCAGCCCACACCTAGGGTTCGGGCAGGGAGACTATGGCTACACCTTC.

In its sample, this clonotype was seen many times. The V and J genes are TRBV27 and TRBJ2-7, with TRBD2 matching 10 bases. The germline V gene has CDR1 MNHEY and CDR2 SMNVEV (reference sequence). CDR3 length: 16 residues. The J segment lost 3 bases and the V segment lost 3 bases, leaving 8 bases of the junction unmatched. CDR3 DNA: TGTGCCAGCAGTTTGGGTTGGACTAGCGGACTCTACGAGCAGTACTTC. Amino acids: CASSLGWTSGLYEQYF.

This clonotype was detected only a few times. The chain carries TRBV2 and TRBJ2-1, with 11 bases that match TRBD2. J was trimmed by 10 bases and V by 0 bases; bases with no gene match: 5. Germline V gene lookup returns CDR1 SNHLY and CDR2 FYNNEI. The CDR3 is made up of 15 amino acids. The DNA of the CDR3 is TGTGCCAGCAGTGAAGCTAGCGGGGGGGCATACGAGCAGTTCTTC. It specifies CASSEASGGAYEQFF.

The V and J genes are TRBV3-1 and TRBJ1-6, with 7 bases matching TRBD1. J gave up 7 bases and V 4 bases, and 7 bases lay outside the gene matches. Germline CDR1 LGHDT, CDR2 YNNKEL (reference sequence). The CDR3 spans 15 residues. The CDR3 reads CASSPTGTANSPLHF. CDR3 sequence (DNA): TGTGCCAGCAGCCCCACCGGGACAGCCAATTCACCCCTCCACTTT. The variable domain in full, with the rest retrieved from reference TRBV3-1 and TRBJ1-6, is DTAVSQTPKYLVTQMGNDKSIKCEQNLGHDTMYWYKQDSKKFLKIMFSYNNKELIINETVPNRFSPKSPDKAHLNLHINSLELGDSAVYFCASSPTGTANSPLHFGNGTRLTVT.

This clonotype was seen a handful of times. The chain joins TRBV3-1 to TRBJ2-1, with TRBD2 identical over 10 bases. Trimming at V came to 3 bases and at J to 6 bases, leaving 5 bases not matched to a gene. Germline V lookup: CDR1 LGHDT, CDR2 YNNKEL (reference sequence). This CDR3 is built from 15 residues. The CDR3 region has the DNA TGTGCCAGCAGCCACTTTCCTAGCGGGGGCAATGAGCAGTTCTTC. Amino acids: CASSHFPSGGNEQFF.

This clonotype has just a few counts. The genes are TRBV6-5 and TRBJ2-1, with D maybe TRBD2 (6 bases). V lost 4 bases to trimming and J lost 5 bases, with 9 bases between them. Germline assignment: CDR1 MNHEY and CDR2 SVGAGI. The CDR3 loop spans 13 amino acids. The CDR3 DNA reads as TGTGCCAGCAGTTCGACTAGTAACAATGAGCAGTTCTTC. Its protein is CASSSTSNNEQFF.

This clonotype has at least ten counts. The rearrangement uses TRBV6-5 and TRBJ1-5, with D possibly TRBD1 on 6 matching bases. CDR3 length equals 17 residues. Trimming took off 3 bases at V and 5 bases at J, with 20 bases between the two ends. Germline CDR1 reads MNHEY; CDR2 reads SVGAGI. The CDR3 DNA sequence: TGTGCCAGCAGTTATGGGTGGGGCGACAGGTATGATCAGCCCCAGCATTTT. It is translated as CASSYGWGDRYDQPQHF.

This clonotype has only a few counts. This sequence joins TRBV5-5 and TRBJ1-3; D not resolved. The germline V gene encodes CDR1 SGHKS and CDR2 YYEKEE (reference sequence). The CDR3 consists of 15 residues. V was cut by 0 bases and J by 1 base, with 8 bases left in between. CDR3 DNA sequence: TGTGCCAGCAGCTTGGACAGCGGGTCTGGAAACACCATATATTTT. This codes for CASSLDSGSGNTIYF.

About this clonotype itself: One end of the junction does not line up with germline, which may come from a read error. This rearrangement joins TRBV20-1 to TRBJ2-3; D might be TRBD2 (6 bases). The CDR3 covers 15 residues. Looked up from germline, CDR1 is DFQATT and CDR2 is SNEGSKA (reference sequence). The CDR3 bases are TGCAGTGCTCGAGACACTAGCATTGGGACAGATACGCAGTATTTT. Encoded protein: CSARDTSIGTDTQYF.

This clonotype was counted a few times. The chain links TRBV5-6 to TRBJ2-6; no firm D call. The V gene lost 1 base and the J gene lost 0 bases, with 8 bases spanning the gap. Germline CDR1 SGHDT, CDR2 YYEEEE. There are 16 residues in the CDR3. For the CDR3, the DNA is TGTGCCAGCAGCTTGTTTACCGACTCTGGGGCCAACGTCCTGACTTTC. It encodes CASSLFTDSGANVLTF.

This clonotype came up many times. J is TRBJ2-5 and V is TRBV9; 12 bases line up with TRBD2. CDR1 and CDR2 (germline): SGDLS, YYNGEE. V shed 3 bases, J shed 1 base, and the junction held 7 bases outside the gene matches. This CDR3 spans 17 amino acids. The CDR3 loop is CASSAAGLAGTQETQYF. CDR3 bases: TGTGCCAGCAGCGCCGCCGGACTAGCGGGAACCCAAGAGACCCAGTACTTC.

This clonotype has only a few counts. The CDR3 coding sequence is TGTGCCACCAGTGATGCTAGCGGGGGGGCATCCGATACGCAGTATTTT. Amino acid sequence: CATSDASGGASDTQYF. The chain couples TRBV24-1 to TRBJ2-3; the match to TRBD2 covers 12 bases. The trim removed 3 bases at V and 6 bases at J, leaving 6 bases unmatched. Germline loops: CDR1 KGHDR, CDR2 SFDVKD. The CDR3 spans 16 residues.